This passage covers 7 T cell receptor beta chains from one sample sequenced in a study of CD8 T cells in ankylosing spondylitis. MiXCR, run by TCRdb on the 5' RACE reads, gives a single entry per CDR3 protein. The sample consists of about 170,000 distinct CDR3 sequences, about a sixth of them appearing once. Sequenced material: blood, either unsorted or a sorted T cell fraction (not recorded which). The receptors stem from a male donor with ankylosing spondylitis or in good health (not recorded which).

This clonotype was detected ten times or more. This chain connects TRBV7-6 to TRBJ2-1, with D possibly TRBD2 on 5 matching bases. The length of the CDR3 is 15 residues. Germline values: CDR1 SGHVS, CDR2 FNYEAQ. V was shortened by 5 bases and J by 7 bases, with 18 bases between the two germline ends. The CDR3 region is CASSRYAGPGNEQFF. As DNA, the CDR3 is TGTGCCAGCAGCCGTTATGCAGGCCCGGGGAATGAGCAGTTCTTC.

This clonotype was seen repeatedly, ten times or more. This rearrangement joins TRBV20-1 to TRBJ2-2; D not resolved. The CDR3 spans 14 residues. Trimming cost V 5 bases and J 1 base, with 11 bases left between them. CDR1 is DFQATT, CDR2 SNEGSKA, per germline (reference sequence). The CDR3 region is CSARNGLNTGELFF. The CDR3 coding sequence is TGCAGTGCTCGGAATGGGTTGAACACCGGGGAGCTGTTTTTT.

This clonotype was counted ten times or more. The V and J genes are TRBV20-1 and TRBJ2-2; TRBD2 agrees at 8 bases. This CDR3 comprises 15 residues. V was pared by 5 bases and J by 1 base, with 6 bases of the junction left unmatched. The germline CDR1 and CDR2 sequences are DFQATT and SNEGSKA (reference sequence). This CDR3 reads CSAGTGTRNTGELFF. The DNA of the CDR3 is TGCAGTGCTGGAACCGGGACTAGGAACACCGGGGAGCTGTTTTTT.

This clonotype was observed a few times. The chain combines TRBV5-1 with TRBJ1-1, with D possibly being TRBD1 (6 bases). The CDR3 is made up of 16 amino acids. Germline CDR1 and CDR2: SGHRS and YFSETQ. Trimming took off 4 bases at V and 0 bases at J, with 16 bases between the two ends. CDR3 nucleotide sequence: TGCGCCAGCAGCCGCGCAGGGGTTGACCTGAACACTGAAGCTTTCTTT. It specifies CASSRAGVDLNTEAFF. Based on the CDR3 plus reference TRBV5-1 and TRBJ1-1, the full variable domain is KAGVTQTPRYLIKTRGQQVTLSCSPISGHRSVSWYQQTPGQGLQFLFEYFSETQRNKGNFPGRFSGRQFSNSRSEMNVSTLELGDSALYLCASSRAGVDLNTEAFFGQGTRLTVV.

This clonotype was recorded many times. CDR3 amino acids: CASSLLGSLNQPQHF. The CDR3 DNA sequence: TGTGCCAGCAGTTTACTTGGCAGCCTCAATCAGCCCCAGCATTTT. The chain employs TRBV28 and TRBJ1-5; D unresolved. The CDR3 covers 15 residues. The germline gives CDR1 MDHEN, CDR2 SYDVKM. V lost 2 bases and J 3 bases, leaving 11 bases between the germline ends.

Concerning this clonotype itself: This may be a read error: a much more frequent sequence differs by one nucleotide. The chain links TRBV5-5 to TRBJ2-7, with 9 bases that match TRBD1. This CDR3 has 16 residues. CDR1 is SGHKS and CDR2 is YYEKEE in the germline V gene (reference sequence). The CDR3 loop is CATSFSDRGYPYEQYF. The DNA of the CDR3 is TGTGCCACCAGCTTCTCCGACAGGGGGTATCCCTACGAGCAGTACTTC.

The table lists this clonotype with many counts. The chain carries TRBV7-8 and TRBJ1-1; the match to TRBD1 covers 10 bases. This CDR3 contains 16 residues. Losses at the gene ends were 5 bases for V and 6 bases for J; bases not matched to a gene: 12. The germline V gene has CDR1 SGHVS and CDR2 FQNEAQ. CDR3 bases: TGTGCCAGCAGCCACCTGCCTGGGACAGGGGTACCTGAAGCTTTCTTT. As protein: CASSHLPGTGVPEAFF.